Presented here are 21 T cell receptor beta chains from one specimen sequenced in a study of shared clonotypes between healthy human individuals. The table came from immunoSEQ multiplex PCR; TCRdb's copy has only in-frame clones and leaves some out. The table lists around 340,000 clones, 73% of them singletons. Sequencing was performed on memory CD4+ T cells sorted from blood. Described subset: CD45RA-negative fraction. The receptor set was obtained from a man between 25 and 39 years old in good health.

The rearrangement uses TRBV18 and TRBJ2-1, with D possibly matching TRBD2 (5 bases). V lost 1 base and J 7 bases, leaving 14 bases between the germline ends. The CDR3 extends over 15 amino acids. Per the germline V gene, CDR1 is KGHSH and CDR2 is LQKENI. The CDR3, as DNA: TGTGCCAGCTCACCACGGGAGCTCCCTGGGAATGAGCAGTTCTTC. It specifies CASSPRELPGNEQFF.

The chain joins TRBV13 to TRBJ2-7, with 9 bases matching TRBD1. Germline CDR1 PRHDT, CDR2 FYEKMQ (reference sequence). CDR3 length: 15 residues. The junction had 6 bases not matched to a gene; V was cut back by 5 bases and J by 1 base. The CDR3 coding sequence is TGTGCCAGCAGCAAGGGACAGGGCCCATCCTACGAGCAGTACTTC. The encoded protein is CASSKGQGPSYEQYF.

This clone has more than one count but fewer than ten. This chain uses TRBV29-1 with TRBJ1-3; tentatively, D is TRBD1 (5 bases). Germline CDR1 and CDR2: SQVTM and ANQGSEA. The V end lost 1 base, the J end lost 3 bases, and 13 bases lay between the germline ends. The CDR3 is made up of 15 amino acids. The CDR3 here is CSVEGVDSYGNTIYF. The CDR3 region has the DNA TGCAGCGTTGAAGGGGTTGACAGTTATGGAAACACCATATATTTT.

This clone was seen only once. The chain employs TRBV4-1 and TRBJ2-3; 10 bases are shared with TRBD1. J was trimmed by 1 base and V by 4 bases; bases with no gene match: 5. The CDR3 covers 16 residues. Per the germline V gene, CDR1 is MGHRA and CDR2 is YSYEKL. Here the CDR3 DNA reads TGCGCCAGCAGCCTACGCGGGACAGGGGGCACAGATACGCAGTATTTT. Translating gives CASSLRGTGGTDTQYF.

This chain connects TRBV7-9 to TRBJ1-5, with 9 positions matching TRBD1. CDR3 size: 19 residues. Germline V gene data show CDR1 as SEHNR and CDR2 as FQNEAQ (reference sequence). Trimming at V came to 4 bases and at J to 0 bases, leaving 13 bases not matched to a gene. The CDR3 DNA reads TGTGCCAGCAGCTGGGTCGGACAGGGGTTGAACGATAGCAATCAGCCCCAGCATTTT. As protein: CASSWVGQGLNDSNQPQHF.

The J gene is TRBJ2-3, the V gene TRBV4-2; tentative D call: TRBD2 (5 bases). The CDR3 spans 16 residues. CDR1 and CDR2 (germline): LGHNA, YNFKEQ. V lost 1 base and J lost 1, with 12 bases in between. CDR3 DNA: TGTGCCAGCAGCCAAGCCTGGGAAGCGGGCACAGATACGCAGTATTTT. Protein: CASSQAWEAGTDTQYF.

The chain joins TRBV5-1 to TRBJ2-1, with TRBD1 matching 9 bases. The CDR3 has 12 amino acids. Germline V lookup: CDR1 SGHRS, CDR2 YFSETQ. J lost 9 bases, V lost 4 bases, and 2 bases had no gene match. The CDR3 protein is CASSLDRGEQFF. The CDR3 DNA reads TGCGCCAGCAGCCTGGACAGGGGTGAGCAGTTCTTC.

This clone has at least ten counts. The chain uses TRBV7-2 and TRBJ2-7, with 8 bases identical to TRBD2. Trimming at V came to 7 bases and at J to 10 bases, leaving 15 bases not matched to a gene. In germline, CDR1 is SGHTA, CDR2 FQGNSA. CDR3 length equals 14 residues. CDR3 in DNA: TGTGCCAGCACCCCCATCTTCCGGGAGGGCCTCCAGTACTTC. It encodes CASTPIFREGLQYF.

V is TRBV2 and J is TRBJ2-7; D is perhaps TRBD1 or TRBD2 (5 bases each). From germline, CDR1 is SNHLY and CDR2 FYNNEI. The CDR3 is 12 amino acids. Trimming removed 3 bases from V and 2 bases from J, with 5 bases in between. The CDR3 is CASSEGAYEQYF. The CDR3 DNA follows: TGTGCCAGCAGTGAGGGGGCCTACGAGCAGTACTTC.

The rearrangement joins TRBV9 to TRBJ2-1; 10 bases are a match to TRBD2. CDR1 SGDLS and CDR2 YYNGEE come from the germline V gene. The trim removed 0 bases at V and 4 bases at J, leaving 7 bases unmatched. CDR3 length: 17 amino acids. CDR3 nucleotides: TGTGCCAGCAGCGTAGGGACTAGCGGAGGCTTTTACAATGAGCAGTTCTTC. Amino acids: CASSVGTSGGFYNEQFF.

The rearrangement links TRBV5-4 to TRBJ2-3; 12 positions match TRBD2. The CDR3 is 17 residues long. Germline CDR1 SGHNT, CDR2 YYREEE (reference sequence). The J segment lost 4 bases and the V segment lost 2 bases, leaving 8 bases of the junction unmatched. This CDR3 reads CASSLKGLAGGADTQYF. In DNA, the CDR3 is TGTGCCAGCAGCTTAAAAGGTCTAGCGGGAGGGGCAGATACGCAGTATTTT. Full variable domain (rest looked up from reference TRBV5-4 and TRBJ2-3): ETGVTQSPTHLIKTRGQQVTLRCSSQSGHNTVSWYQQALGQGPQFIFQYYREEENGRGNFPPRFSGLQFPNYSSELNVNALELDDSALYLCASSLKGLAGGADTQYFGPGTRLTVL.

The rearrangement joins TRBV2 to TRBJ2-7, with 9 bases matching TRBD2. The CDR3 extends over 17 amino acids. V lost 1 base to trimming and J lost 1 base; unmatched junction nucleotides: 8. Germline loops: CDR1 SNHLY, CDR2 FYNNEI. DNA of the CDR3: TGTGCCAGCAGTGAAGGTTTAGCGGGAGAAGGGTCCTACGAGCAGTACTTC. Translation gives CASSEGLAGEGSYEQYF.

J is TRBJ2-1 and V is TRBV7-2, with D tentatively TRBD2 (5 bases). Deletions cut 8 bases from V and 2 bases from J, with 10 bases between. The CDR3 runs to 13 residues. Germline V lookup: CDR1 SGHTA, CDR2 FQGNSA. The CDR3: CASSSRAYNEQFF. The CDR3 DNA is TGTGCCAGCTCCTCGAGGGCCTACAATGAGCAGTTCTTC.

This clone has only one observation. V is TRBV5-4 and J is TRBJ2-5; the match to TRBD2 covers 9 bases. Germline assignment: CDR1 SGHNT and CDR2 YYREEE (reference sequence). The CDR3 is made up of 16 amino acids. V gave up 4 bases and J gave up 1 base; unmatched junction bases: 8. The CDR3 loop reads CASSQELAGFQETQYF. In DNA, the CDR3 is TGTGCCAGCAGCCAAGAGCTAGCGGGGTTCCAAGAGACCCAGTACTTC.

The V and J genes are TRBV1 and TRBJ2-7; the D call TRBD2 from the table was never checked on the DNA. TRBV1 corresponds to a pseudogene. This CDR3 contains 14 residues. The CDR3 coding sequence is TGCACCAGCAGCCTGGGTCCGGGGAACTACGAGCAGTACTTC. This encodes CTSSLGPGNYEQYF.

This clone came up a few times. The V gene is TRBV7-2, the J gene TRBJ2-1; possible D gene TRBD2, 6 bases. CDR1 and CDR2 from the germline V gene are SGHTA and FQGNSA. The germline V and J ends were trimmed by 1 base and 5 bases, with 9 bases remaining between them. The CDR3 runs 14 residues. Here the CDR3 DNA reads TGTGCCAGCAGCTTAGTATGGACTAACAATGAGCAGTTCTTC. Its protein product is CASSLVWTNNEQFF.

The chain joins TRBV4-3 to TRBJ2-7; a possible D gene is TRBD2 (7 bases). The CDR3 sequence is 17 residues long. Between the trimmed V and J ends, which lost 0 bases and 4 bases, there was a span of 19 bases. Germline V CDR1 and CDR2: LGHNA, YSLEER. The CDR3 bases are TGCGCCAGCAGCCAAGAGCTACGGGGGGACAACCCTTACGAGCAGTACTTC. It translates to CASSQELRGDNPYEQYF.

This chain uses TRBV19 with TRBJ1-5; the D gene is possibly TRBD1 (6 bases). The length of the CDR3 is 16 residues. Germline assignment: CDR1 LNHDA and CDR2 SQIVND (reference sequence). The V end was cut by 6 bases, the J end by 6 bases, with 21 bases between. CDR3 DNA: TGTGCCAGTAGGAGAACAGCCGCTCTAGGGGGTCAGCCCCAGCATTTT. It translates to CASRRTAALGGQPQHF.

The chain carries TRBV5-5 and TRBJ1-6; D unresolved. Trimming pared 0 bases from V and 0 bases from J, leaving 7 bases between. CDR1 is SGHKS and CDR2 is YYEKEE in the germline V gene (reference sequence). CDR3 size: 16 residues. Here the CDR3 DNA reads TGTGCCAGCAGCTTGGCGGGGAGCTCCTATAATTCACCCCTCCACTTT. This translates into CASSLAGSSYNSPLHF.

This clone showed up just once. V is TRBV11-2 and J is TRBJ1-2, with D hard to call. The CDR3 consists of 14 residues. Germline V CDR1 and CDR2: SGHAT, FQNNGV. Trimming took off 4 bases at V and 8 bases at J, with 17 bases between the two ends. CDR3: CASSSDWIAGGYTF. DNA for the CDR3: TGTGCCAGCAGCTCGGACTGGATCGCTGGGGGCTACACCTTC.

This chain joins TRBV6-5 and TRBJ2-7, with 11 nucleotides matching TRBD1. V shed 4 bases and J 5 bases; nucleotides not matched to a gene: 7. The CDR3 consists of 15 residues. CDR1 and CDR2 from the germline V gene are MNHEY and SVGAGI. CDR3 nucleotide sequence: TGTGCCAGCAGTTCCTGGACAGGGGGCGCGGACGAGCAGTACTTC. Amino acids: CASSSWTGGADEQYF.